This T cell receptor beta chain emerged from a study of cytomegalovirus exposure and HLA in healthy donors (dated by TCRdb to the late 2010s). Turning to the overall study: An earlier analysis of some 620 of the donors reported about 300 Gb of sequence data and 100 million to 120 million unique TCR beta sequences obtained from around 180 million T cells. Every repertoire in the discovery cohort had been generated on one and the same sequencing platform. Roughly five DR-DQ haplotypes were handled as single units for association and clustering because linkage in the cohort was strong. A later genetic analysis used genome-wide SNP genotypes for about 65% of the roughly 700 donors, treating that subset as a discovery cohort. The study combined high-throughput TCR immunosequencing, statistical association of individual TCRs with disease status, and machine learning to predict cytomegalovirus infection status. A later analysis re-analyzed previously published TCR beta repertoires from 666 donors and added high-resolution HLA genotyping to study TCR occurrence patterns. To decide whether each TCR beta V gene segment behaved as functional or pseudogenic, an earlier analysis of several hundred of the donors relied on high-throughput TCR beta sequencing. The study aimed to test whether signatures of past pathogen exposure could be identified by cataloging public T cell receptors. Alongside the repertoire data, information on donor age, sex, ethnicity and CMV serostatus was compiled. The study profiled the T cell repertoires of fewer than 850 subjects by immunosequencing and related them to cytomegalovirus serostatus. Among over 350 genotyped donors of the cohort, an average of 235,054 unique TCR beta nucleotide sequences were sequenced per donor, approximately 20% of them non-productive. The number of donors typed differed by locus, with about 629-640 for A, B, C, DRB1 and DQB1, 522 for DQA1, some 570 for DPA1, and 400 to 490 for DPB1. Of the roughly 410 genotyped donors, 75% to 85% were placed in the genetic ancestry cluster associated with self-reported Caucasian donors. Rather than using new phenotypic data, the later analysis identified candidate immune exposures from TCR beta sequences and from how often those sequences occurred across donors. Besides the first cohort of 550 to 750 subjects, a separate validation cohort made up of roughly 120 different subjects was used. Class I and class II HLA loci were covered by the typing at four-digit resolution. Approximately 300 gigabases of sequencing data and around 90 million unique TCR sequences made up an early release that covered several hundred HLA-typed donors.

Notes on this clone: What antigen it recognizes has not been identified. The record has no base qualities; no much larger clone is one base away.

The method was the immunoSEQ multiplex PCR assay. For the multiplex PCR, a mixture combining 60 forward primers for TCR Vbeta segments and 13 reverse primers for TCR Jbeta segments was used. A multiplex PCR assay on genomic DNA amplified the CDR3 region of rearranged TCR beta genes. Amplified TCR beta libraries were sequenced as 87-base-pair reads on the Illumina HiSeq System. In the source study's methods: In a later analysis, tens of millions of unique TCR beta chains were counted across the roughly 700 repertoires, and roughly 11 million of these chains were shared by at least two donors. Raw reads were error-corrected and collapsed into unique sequences with a nearest-neighbor algorithm that merged closely related sequences to remove PCR and sequencing errors. To assign V, D and J gene segments, CDR3 sequences were aligned to IMGT reference sequences. Each retained sequence needed at least a six-nucleotide match to both a V gene segment and a J gene segment. Rearrangements were called productive when the CDR3 lacked stop codons and stayed in frame with V and J; all others were non-productive. CDR3 was defined according to IMGT convention as the region running from the second conserved V-encoded cysteine to the conserved J-encoded phenylalanine. Sequences without an unambiguous match to a single V gene segment were excluded from the earlier analysis of about 630 of the donors. In an earlier analysis of 587 of the donors, V segments were called functional above 56.7% productive rearrangements and were called segregating when the between-donor standard deviation exceeded 5%. A statistical classification framework was built for diagnosing cytomegalovirus status from the catalog of TCR beta chain sequences. A later analysis assigned V and J genes by comparing TCR nucleotide sequences with IMGT/GENE-DB human TR gene sequences. In a later analysis, CDR3 sequences and most-parsimonious VDJ recombination scenarios were assigned using the TCRdist pipeline. A later analysis defined each TCR beta chain by its CDR3 amino acid sequence plus V-gene family, and excluded reads lacking a unique V-gene family. In a later analysis, approximately 640 highly shared, low-generation-probability nucleotide sequences were removed to address suspected cross-contamination and a sequencing artifact. In a later analysis, a clonal expansion index for each public chain was calculated from normalized within-repertoire ranks of inferred template counts. A later analysis computed generation probabilities with a VDJ recombination model fitted to out-of-frame rearrangements, and checked the results against IGoR. In a later analysis, hypergeometric tests were used to score TCR-TCR, TCR-HLA and TCR-CMV co-occurrence, with a repertoire-size bias correction applied to TCR pairs. To estimate false discovery rates, a later analysis permuted the HLA or CMV assignments 20 times. In a later analysis, co-occurring TCRs were grouped using DBSCAN, with TCRdist sequence similarity added in when clustering inside HLA-allele-positive subsets. For co-occurrence clustering, repertoires with fewer than 30,000 or more than 120,000 public chains were excluded, along with five repertoires with anomalous nucleotide sharing. TCRdb holds this immuneACCESS table with in-frame rearrangements only. Some clones are missing; in checked studies, unresolved V genes explain under half, and the rest has no known cause. The V and J calls and clone size come from that table; D and trimming were worked out from the DNA. The sample table records tens of thousands of clones; 75% to 80% of these occur just once. In total, the top ten clones hold 3% to 4.5% of the sample.

In total, more than 500 healthy bone marrow donors made up the cohort. At the time of sampling, every cohort member was nominally healthy, though immune exposures that went unrecorded were likely present. The donor was CMV seronegative and was included in the group of hundreds of seronegative cohort members. Each donor provided a peripheral blood sample, and peripheral blood mononuclear cells were used for TCR beta sequencing. The Qiagen DNeasy Blood Extraction Kit was used to extract genomic DNA from the blood cell samples. The CDR3 goes from the cysteine to the phenylalanine over 19 residues. The sequence is cut down to CDR3 DNA, 57 bases in frame from base 1. Broader findings and caveats from the paper: The classifier was reported to diagnose cytomegalovirus status with high specificity and sensitivity in both the original and validation cohorts. In an earlier analysis of fewer than 700 of the donors, most TCR beta V segments appeared in productive rearrangements about 90% or about 30% of the time, broadly matching IMGT annotations. In a later analysis, HLA-associated TCR beta chains were found to be more clonally expanded and to have lower generation probabilities than equally common non-associated chains. Specific HLA alleles were associated with roughly 17,000 TCR beta sequences at a false discovery rate of 0.05 in a later analysis. HLA typing was unavailable for some donors at each locus, so association tests used only the typed subset. In a later analysis, several top co-occurrence clusters were reported to appear linked to parvovirus B19, influenza, CMV and Epstein-Barr virus. The cohort was sequenced for TCR beta chains only, and without alpha or paired-chain data the features that could be detected were limited. The sequencing pipeline was judged likely to have produced a cluster of highly shared sequence variants as a technical artifact. A further reported finding was that TCR beta sequences accurately predicted the HLA-A and HLA-B alleles for most subjects in the first cohort. Assigning TCR associations to individual alleles was difficult when HLA alleles, especially DR and DQ, strongly co-occurred. The study listed approximately 160 TCR beta chains as associated with cytomegalovirus. In a later genetic analysis, fewer N-insertions in productive TCRs were reported among donors in an Asian-associated ancestry cluster than the 666-donor mean. It was suggested by the authors that the approach could potentially be generalized to other disease states and immunological phenotypes. Sequencing depth was assumed to be roughly uniform across donors in the presence/absence analyses, though that assumption may not hold. An association between a missense DCLRE1C variant and V-gene and J-gene trimming of TCR beta chains was found in a later genetic analysis and replicated in an independent cohort. According to a later analysis, TCR association rates differed among HLA loci, with DRB1 alleles showing the most associated TCRs and HLA-C alleles showing the fewest. Most TCR sequences were observed very rarely across donors, whereas some public TCRs were present in many individuals. Three of the identified cytomegalovirus-associated TCR beta chains were confirmed in vitro to be specific for cytomegalovirus antigens. Correlated functional status among segregating V segments might reflect linkage disequilibrium, but an unknown experimental factor could not be ruled out. The 87-base-pair reads could not distinguish some IMGT-functional V segments, including TRBV6-2 and TRBV6-3, so those segments were excluded. A later analysis found that most CMV-associated TCR beta chains appeared HLA-restricted, with HLA associations seemingly driven largely by CMV exposure. Immune exposure information for the cohort was limited to CMV serostatus. Because counts were too low, seventeen rarely observed V segments, including chromosome 9 orphons, were excluded from the earlier analysis of 587 of the donors.

This receptor chain uses TRBV1 and TRBJ2-6; TRBD2, as called in the table, went unchecked against the DNA. TRBV1 is noted as a pseudogene. This TCR was sampled from a man aged 30-40 years in good health and CMV-seronegative. The specimen was PBMCs. CDR3 sequence: CTSSQGGLAATSGANVLTF. The sequenced DNA is TGCACCAGCAGCCAAGGCGGACTAGCTGCGACCTCTGGGGCCAACGTCCTGACTTTC.